The 20 T cell receptor beta chains presented below share a single source sample, sequenced in a study of T cell responses to AZD1222 COVID-19 vaccine. The data were produced by immunoSEQ multiplex PCR, yet TCRdb's version contains in-frame clones alone and is incomplete. The profile shows around 89,000 clones, 70% to 90% of them singletons. This material consisted of peripheral blood, taken on day 0 of AZD1222 vaccination. These receptors all come from an adult in good health.

In nucleotides, the CDR3 is TGCGCCAGCAGCCAAGGGGGTTCTGAAGCTTTCTTT. The encoded protein is CASSQGGSEAFF. The chain joins TRBV4-1 to TRBJ1-1; the D is unclear. With 1 base removed from V and 6 bases from J, the gap between germline ends came to 6 bases. Germline values: CDR1 MGHRA, CDR2 YSYEKL. CDR3 length equals 12 residues.

The genes are TRBV24-1 and TRBJ2-5; D might be TRBD1 (6 bases). The CDR3 sequence is 14 residues long. Germline V gene data show CDR1 as KGHDR and CDR2 as SFDVKD. V was clipped by 4 bases and J by 2 bases, with 10 bases between them. The CDR3 DNA is TGTGCCACCAGTGACGGACAGATTCAAGAGACCCAGTACTTC. It translates to CATSDGQIQETQYF.

The chain links TRBV7-2 to TRBJ1-1, with no clear D. V lost 1 base to trimming and J lost 0 bases, with 9 bases between them. CDR1 is SGHTA and CDR2 is FQGNSA in the germline V gene. The CDR3 runs to 15 residues. The CDR3 reads CASSLEGFMNTEAFF. The CDR3 DNA is TGTGCCAGCAGCTTAGAAGGGTTCATGAACACTGAAGCTTTCTTT.

This chain uses TRBV6-4 with TRBJ1-1, with a tentative D call TRBD1 (6 bases). The germline gives CDR1 MRHNA, CDR2 SNTAGT. The CDR3 is 15 residues long. Trimming took 6 bases from V and 5 from J, leaving 19 bases between them. The CDR3: CASSRGSVATTEAFF. The CDR3, as DNA: TGTGCCAGCAGCAGGGGATCGGTGGCAACGACTGAAGCTTTCTTT.

V and J are TRBV7-2 and TRBJ2-7; D may be TRBD1 (5 bases). The germline CDR1 and CDR2 sequences are SGHTA and FQGNSA. V was trimmed by 1 base and J by 6 bases, leaving 16 bases between them. The CDR3 is made up of 15 amino acids. The CDR3 reads CASSLGAGNHREQYF. In nucleotides, the CDR3 is TGTGCCAGCAGCTTAGGAGCAGGGAATCACCGCGAGCAGTACTTC.

The chain links TRBV7-2 to TRBJ2-5, with 9 bases that match TRBD2. The V segment lost 1 base and the J segment 5 bases; nucleotides outside the gene matches: 8. Germline CDR1 and CDR2: SGHTA and FQGNSA. The CDR3 totals 16 residues. The CDR3, as DNA: TGTGCCAGCAGCTTAGACTTGCGGGAGGGCCGGGAGACCCAGTACTTC. Protein sequence: CASSLDLREGRETQYF.

This chain joins TRBV19 and TRBJ2-3; the D is unclear. Germline V gene data show CDR1 as LNHDA and CDR2 as SQIVND (reference sequence). Trimming removed 6 bases from V and 5 bases from J, with 9 bases in between. The CDR3 runs 12 residues. CDR3 sequence reads: CASRGSEDTQYF. The CDR3 DNA sequence: TGTGCCAGTAGAGGGTCTGAAGATACGCAGTATTTT.

The chain uses TRBV19 and TRBJ2-5, with D possibly being TRBD1 (6 bases). This CDR3 contains 15 residues. V shed 5 bases and J shed 3 bases, with 16 bases lying between them. Germline V gives CDR1 LNHDA, CDR2 SQIVND (reference sequence). The CDR3 here is CASSSNKAGEETQYF. The CDR3 DNA reads as TGTGCCAGTAGTTCCAATAAGGCAGGGGAAGAGACCCAGTACTTC.

The chain uses TRBV6-5 and TRBJ1-2; possible D gene TRBD1, 6 bases. The CDR3 runs 14 residues. Germline CDR1 and CDR2: MNHEY and SVGAGI. The V end was cut by 6 bases, the J end by 1 base, with 12 bases between. The CDR3 nucleotides are TGTGCCAGCAGGGCCAACAGGGATAACTATGGCTACACCTTC. Translation gives CASRANRDNYGYTF.

The chain employs TRBV27 and TRBJ1-2; D is unresolved. Germline-derived CDR1 and CDR2 are MNHEY and SMNVEV (reference sequence). The CDR3 consists of 14 residues. Trimming removed 6 bases at V and 8 bases at J, with 19 bases between. CDR3 in DNA: TGTGCCAGCAGGGGAGGCTCTGCGGGTAGCGGCTACACCTTC. Its translation is CASRGGSAGSGYTF.

This chain uses TRBV6-6 with TRBJ2-7; D is perhaps TRBD2 (5 bases). Trimming pared 7 bases from V and 5 bases from J, leaving 15 bases between. Germline V gene lookup returns CDR1 MNHNY and CDR2 SVGAGI (reference sequence). The CDR3 runs to 13 residues. The CDR3 sequence: CASTTREIHEQYF. As DNA, the CDR3 is TGTGCCAGCACCACTAGGGAGATCCACGAGCAGTACTTC.

This clone appeared a few times. This chain uses TRBV30 with TRBJ1-1, with D maybe TRBD1 (5 bases). Trimming took off 1 base at V and 6 bases at J, with 12 bases between the two ends. Germline CDR1 reads GTSNPN; CDR2 reads SVGIG (reference sequence). CDR3 length: 13 amino acids. The CDR3 DNA reads TGTGCCTGGAGTGCGACCAGGGTAGCTGAAGCTTTCTTT. Its translation: CAWSATRVAEAFF.

CDR3 in amino acids: CASSPRGARMNTEAFF. Here the CDR3 DNA reads TGTGCCAGCAGCCCGCGGGGGGCGAGGATGAACACTGAAGCTTTCTTT. This chain joins TRBV3-1 (or the pseudogene TRBV3-2) and TRBJ1-1; perhaps TRBD1 as D (6 bases). Germline values: CDR1 LGHDT, CDR2 YNNKEL (reference sequence). The V end was cut by 4 bases, the J end by 0 bases, with 15 bases between. CDR3 length: 16 residues.

The chain combines TRBV19 with TRBJ1-5, with D tentatively TRBD1 (6 bases). V shed 5 bases and J shed 8 bases, with 31 bases lying between them. CDR1 and CDR2 from the germline V gene are LNHDA and SQIVND (reference sequence). This CDR3 contains 19 residues. CDR3: CASSLRGGARPLLGKPQHF. CDR3 sequence (DNA): TGTGCCAGTAGTCTCCGCGGGGGGGCGCGTCCACTCCTCGGGAAGCCCCAGCATTTT.

This chain links TRBV6-5 with TRBJ1-5, with 9 bases matching TRBD1. CDR1 MNHEY and CDR2 SVGAGI come from the germline V gene. Trimming at V came to 5 bases and at J to 2 bases, leaving 1 base not matched to a gene. The CDR3 is made up of 14 amino acids. CDR3 amino acids: CASSRDRGNQPQHF. CDR3 DNA sequence: TGTGCCAGCAGTAGGGACAGGGGCAATCAGCCCCAGCATTTT.

The rearrangement uses TRBV21-1 and TRBJ2-1; the table's D gene call, TRBD1, was not cross checked with the DNA. TRBV21-1 is a known pseudogene. The CDR3 extends over 16 amino acids. The CDR3 loop is CASSKALSGQHNEQFF. As DNA, the CDR3 is TGTGCCAGCAGCAAAGCGCTGTCAGGACAGCACAATGAGCAGTTCTTC.

This chain connects TRBV7-8 to TRBJ2-1, with 11 bases matching TRBD2. The V gene's germline CDR1 is SGHVS and CDR2 FQNEAQ. This CDR3 is 17 amino acids long. Trimming at V came to 3 bases and at J to 5 bases, leaving 9 bases not matched to a gene. The DNA of the CDR3 is TGTGCCAGCAGCTTGACGGGGCTAGCGGGAGGAAACAATGAGCAGTTCTTC. This sequence encodes CASSLTGLAGGNNEQFF.

The rearrangement links TRBV11-2 to TRBJ1-2; a weak D match, TRBD1 (6 bases). Trimming took off 3 bases at V and 5 bases at J, with 7 bases between the two ends. This CDR3 has 12 amino acids. CDR1 SGHAT and CDR2 FQNNGV come from the germline V gene. CDR3 in DNA: TGTGCCAGCAGCTTTACAGGGTATGGCTACACCTTC. Translation: CASSFTGYGYTF.

The genes are TRBV9 and TRBJ2-7, with D possibly matching TRBD1 (6 bases). V was trimmed by 3 bases and J by 4 bases, leaving 14 bases between them. Germline V gene lookup returns CDR1 SGDLS and CDR2 YYNGEE. The CDR3 covers 14 residues. CDR3 DNA: TGTGCCAGCAGCGCGCGTACAGGGAGTTACGAGCAGTACTTC. This gives the protein CASSARTGSYEQYF.

This clone was seen a single time. The chain links TRBV12-5 to TRBJ1-1; D gene uncertain. Per the germline V gene, CDR1 is LGHNT and CDR2 is FRNRAP. The CDR3 loop spans 15 amino acids. Trimming took off 2 bases at V and 6 bases at J, with 16 bases between the two ends. The CDR3 DNA follows: TGTGCTAGTGGTTTGAATCCGGCCCTACTCGCTGAAGCTTTCTTT. Its translation: CASGLNPALLAEAFF.